One sample yielded the 2 T cell receptor beta chains listed below, sequenced in a study of blood T cell dynamics during melanoma immunotherapy. The method was immunoSEQ multiplex PCR; TCRdb's version includes in-frame clones alone and lacks a portion of them. The sample carries 7,000 or so clones, approximately 83% recorded once. The time point denotes: pre-treatment baseline. The sample consisted of blood, taken from a patient treated with checkpoint blockade. These receptors were taken from a human donor with melanoma.

The rearrangement links TRBV5-4 to TRBJ2-6; no reliable D call. CDR3 length equals 15 residues. The germline V gene has CDR1 SGHNT and CDR2 YYREEE (reference sequence). The ends were cut back, 1 base at V and 0 bases at J, with 5 bases in the middle. This CDR3 is CASSLSHSGANVLTF. The CDR3 nucleotides are TGTGCCAGCAGCTTGTCCCACTCTGGGGCCAACGTCCTGACTTTC.

This chain connects TRBV10-3 to TRBJ1-3, with TRBD1 as a possible D gene (5 bases). The CDR3 sequence is 11 residues long. V was clipped by 8 bases and J by 3 bases, with 5 bases between them. Germline V gene data show CDR1 as ENHRY and CDR2 as SYGVKD. CDR3 DNA: TGTGCCATCGACAGTGGAAACACCATATATTTT. Its protein product is CAIDSGNTIYF.